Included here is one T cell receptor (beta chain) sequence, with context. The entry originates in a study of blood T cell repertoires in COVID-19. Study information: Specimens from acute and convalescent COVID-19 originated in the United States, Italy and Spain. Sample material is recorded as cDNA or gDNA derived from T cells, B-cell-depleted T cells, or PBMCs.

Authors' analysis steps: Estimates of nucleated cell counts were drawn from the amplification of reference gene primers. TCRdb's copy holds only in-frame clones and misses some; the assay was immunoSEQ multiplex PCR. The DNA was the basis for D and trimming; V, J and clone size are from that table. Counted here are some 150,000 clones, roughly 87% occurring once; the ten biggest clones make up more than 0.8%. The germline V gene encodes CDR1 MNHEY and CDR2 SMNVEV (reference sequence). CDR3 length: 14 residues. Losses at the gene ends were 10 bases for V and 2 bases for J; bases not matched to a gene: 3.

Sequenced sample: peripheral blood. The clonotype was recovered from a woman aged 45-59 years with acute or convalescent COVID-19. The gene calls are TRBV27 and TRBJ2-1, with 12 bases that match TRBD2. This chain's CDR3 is CAIRLAGAYNEQFF. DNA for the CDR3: TGTGCCATCAGACTAGCGGGAGCCTACAATGAGCAGTTCTTC.